One T cell receptor beta chain is described in this entry. As yet, its antigen is unknown. The read terminates 3 residues before the CDR3 end, so the remaining end is supplied by the germline J gene. The sample comes from a study of T cells in women clearing cervical HPV infection. Assay used: immunoSEQ multiplex PCR; TCRdb lists only in-frame clones, some missing. The sample features tens of thousands of clones, with over 7.5% in its top ten. Prevalent HPV16 infections were excluded; only incident single HPV16 infections included. Per the germline V gene, CDR1 is SGHDT and CDR2 is YYEEEE. With 4 bases clipped from V and 5 bases from J, the junction kept 1 base outside the gene matches. The CDR3 has 13 amino acids. Study-level results: Unknown T-cell numbers per sample may underlie the richness differences. Richness plus V gene abundances separated cases from controls with AUC about 0.8.

The sequenced sample consisted of blood buffy coat. The rearrangement uses TRBV5-6 and TRBJ2-2; TRBD1 matches at 8 bases. The TCR was taken from a woman between 18 and 70 years old with a cervical HPV16 infection that either progressed to CIN3+ or cleared (not recorded which). The sequenced CDR3 bases are TGTGCCAGCAGCGACAGGGGAACCGGGGAG. Translating it yields CASSDRGTGE. The entire CDR3 protein is CASSDRGTGELFF.